Sequencing of this TCR beta chain was carried out in a study of neurological immune-mediated disorders (dated by TCRdb to about 2019). About the full investigation: The study compared peripheral blood TCR-beta repertoires of HTLV-I-associated myelopathy (HAM/TSP) patients, multiple sclerosis patients and healthy controls using UMI-based sequencing. The approximately 110 TCR-beta libraries included longitudinal samples, technical triplicates and paired sorted CD4+ and CD8+ T-cell subsets alongside PBMC samples. Of the approximately 65 subjects in the cohort, around 15 were HAM/TSP patients, about 34 were multiple sclerosis patients, and approximately 20 were healthy controls. The study at large found these results: The highest TCR clonal expansion was observed in HAM/TSP patients, whereas the lowest was observed in MS patients, even when compared with healthy controls. Across subjects, expanded clones never shared an identical CDR3 amino acid sequence, which suggests that the TCR-beta repertoires in every group were private.

Points on this clonotype: Its antigen remains undetermined. The input lacks base qualities; no much larger clone sits a single base away.

V and J are trimmed by 4 bases and 2 bases, and the gene matches miss 6 bases of the junction. The CDR3 runs 16 amino acids, cysteine and phenylalanine included. Only CDR3 DNA remains: 48 bases, in frame from the first base. The healthy controls were volunteers from a blood bank in Maryland, USA. For the unsorted PBMC libraries, 2 million PBMCs were stored in RNAlater at -80 degrees C until RNA extraction and were used to generate the libraries. Peripheral blood underwent Ficoll-Hypaque density gradient centrifugation to isolate PBMCs, which were then cryopreserved in liquid nitrogen. cDNA was synthesized by template-switch 5'RACE using a primer carrying a 10-nucleotide random unique molecular identifier by which each TCR transcript was tagged. Every sequencing run covered 15-18 subjects and yielded more than 200 million TCR-beta sequences. Total RNA was extracted with the RNeasy kit. TCR-beta VDJ regions were amplified with primers for the TCR constant region and the 5'RACE anchor, using the KAPA Real-time Library Amplification kit. Sample indexes and Illumina adaptors were added in a first PCR, after which library yield was increased in a second PCR. After Ampure bead purification, the TCR product of roughly 650 bp was size-selected on a 2% E-gel SizeSelection system. Before pooling, libraries had their quality checked on a Bioanalyzer, their concentration measured with Qubit, and their quantity determined with the Kapa Library Quantification kit. An Illumina HiSeq 2500 sequenced the libraries paired-end 2 x 150 bp. To increase sequence diversity, roughly 24-30% phiX was spiked into each library pool. Concerning the study's data processing: The quality-filtered reads were processed with the UMI-based MiGEC pipeline, whose error correction step removed more than 75% of the raw TCR sequences. VDJ genes were aligned to IMGT germline references, and each clonotype was defined by a unique CDR3 amino acid sequence together with V-J genes. Clonal expansion, Shannon diversity and CDR3 relatedness (CalcPairwiseDistances, ClusterSamples) were evaluated with VDJtools, and phylogenetic trees were built with CLCbio workbench. A clone was classed as expanded if it had 8 or more unique UMIs, a cutoff based on coefficient-of-variation modelling across technical triplicates. The raw public reads went through TCRdb reprocessing: fastp at Q25, MiXCR clone calling, in-frame beta chains kept. Identical CDR3 protein sequences are pooled into one entry, listed with their most common genes and DNA. The V and J calls come from TCRdb's annotation, not from the publication. The sample includes under 85,000 distinct CDR3 sequences, with roughly 13% observed a single time. Together, the top ten hold 6.8% of the sample.

Sample: PBMCs. The chain is made from TRBV12-3 or TRBV12-4 and TRBJ2-5, with TRBD2 matching 11 junction bases. The clonotype comes from a woman between 45 and 65 years old in good health. The DNA sequence reads TGTGCCAGCAGTTCCCTAGCGGGAGGTAATCAAGAGACCCAGTACTTC. This translates into CASSSLAGGNQETQYF.